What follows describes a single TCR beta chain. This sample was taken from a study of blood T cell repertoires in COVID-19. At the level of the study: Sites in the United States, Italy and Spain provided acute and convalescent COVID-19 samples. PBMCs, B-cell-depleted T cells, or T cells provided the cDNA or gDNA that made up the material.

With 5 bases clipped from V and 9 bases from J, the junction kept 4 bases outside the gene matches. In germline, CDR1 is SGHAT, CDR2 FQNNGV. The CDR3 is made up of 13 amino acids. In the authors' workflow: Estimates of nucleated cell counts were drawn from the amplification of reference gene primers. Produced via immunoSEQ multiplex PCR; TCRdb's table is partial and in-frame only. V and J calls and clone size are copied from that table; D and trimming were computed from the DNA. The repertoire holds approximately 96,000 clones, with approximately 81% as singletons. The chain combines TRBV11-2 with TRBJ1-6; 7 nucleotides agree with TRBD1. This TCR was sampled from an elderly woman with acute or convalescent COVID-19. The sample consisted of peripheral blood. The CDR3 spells CASSVDRASPLHF. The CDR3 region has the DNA TGTGCCAGCAGCGTTGACAGGGCTTCACCCCTCCACTTT. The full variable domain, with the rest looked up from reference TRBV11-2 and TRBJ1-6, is EAGVAQSPRYKIIEKRQSVAFWCNPISGHATLYWYQQILGQGPKLLIQFQNNGVVDDSQLPKDRFSAERLKGVDSTLKIQPAKLEDSAVYLCASSVDRASPLHFGNGTRLTVT.